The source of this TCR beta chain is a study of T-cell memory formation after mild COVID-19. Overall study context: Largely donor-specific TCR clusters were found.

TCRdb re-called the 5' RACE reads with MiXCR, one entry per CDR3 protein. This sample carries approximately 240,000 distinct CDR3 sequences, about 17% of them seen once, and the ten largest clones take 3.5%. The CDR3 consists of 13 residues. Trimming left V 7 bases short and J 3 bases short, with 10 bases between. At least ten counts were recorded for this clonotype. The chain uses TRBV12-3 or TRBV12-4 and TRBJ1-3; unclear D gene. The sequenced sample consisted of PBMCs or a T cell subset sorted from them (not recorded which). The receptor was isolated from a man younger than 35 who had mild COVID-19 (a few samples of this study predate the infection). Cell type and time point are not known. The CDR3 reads CASTRDGGNTIYF. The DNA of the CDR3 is TGTGCCAGCACCCGAGACGGTGGAAACACCATATATTTT.